A few counts support the clone carrying this T cell receptor beta chain. Antigen: not known. The conserved closing phenylalanine or tryptophan is absent in this CDR3, likely reflecting a read error. One entry per CDR3 protein, called by TCRdb with MiXCR from the reads. Here the sample spans roughly 160,000 distinct CDR3 sequences, less than 25% being singletons. This CDR3 contains 14 residues. V was trimmed by 5 bases and J by 7 bases, leaving 15 bases between them. This sample was included in a study of T cell repertoires in cytomegalovirus infection. For the study at large: Recently identified HLA-C-restricted and well-studied HLA-B-restricted CMV epitopes were used.

Study-wide results and caveats: Clonotype analysis showed dominance of the ex vivo response by HLA-C-restricted CMV-specific TCR beta clonotypes.

The receptor was derived from a human donor in good health (CMV status not recorded). Some clones in this sample may be carry-over from other donors' samples. The chain recombines TRBV12-3 or TRBV12-4 with TRBJ2-1, with D possibly called TRBD1 or TRBD2 (5 bases each). The material was CD8+ T cells from cultured PBMCs, obtained from culture after CMV antigen stimulation. The CDR3 region has the DNA TGTGCCAGCAGTCCGGGCCCAGAGGGGAATGAGCAGTTCTTA. This encodes CASSPGPEGNEQFL.